This T cell receptor beta chain was documented in a study of shared clonotypes between healthy human individuals. This clone was observed a single time. Sorted-subset replicate PCRs used 200 ng DNA, about 30,000 T cell genomes. Clones were read by immunoSEQ multiplex PCR, and TCRdb kept only the in-frame ones, dropping some. The repertoire holds about 2.4 million clones, with 80% to 95% as singletons. Trimming cost V 5 bases and J 0 bases; bases outside gene matches: 11. This CDR3 comprises 19 residues. Per germline, CDR1 SGHAT and CDR2 FQDESV (reference sequence). The clonotype originates from a man aged 18 to 30 in good health. Some clones in this sample may be carry-over from other donors' samples. Sequencing input: naive CD4+ T cells from PBMCs. The sample's subset: CD45RA+ positively selected. The chain has TRBV11-1 and TRBJ2-3; 13 bases line up with TRBD2. For the CDR3, the DNA is TGTGCCAGCAGCCCCATTCGGACTAGCGGGAGAGCAAGCACAGATACGCAGTATTTT. Protein: CASSPIRTSGRASTDTQYF.